This entry lists 13 T cell receptor beta chains sequenced from one sample in a study of identical twins. TCRdb processed the 5' RACE reads anew with MiXCR; each CDR3 protein has one entry. The sample shows under 300,000 distinct CDR3 sequences, about 9% of them seen only once. The same data also went into a second study, on yellow fever vaccine responses in identical twins.

The sequencing sample was made of CD8+ T cells sorted from blood. These receptors came from a woman between 18 and 29 years old in good health.

There are a few counts of this clonotype. This chain connects TRBV10-3 to TRBJ2-2; the match to TRBD2 covers 7 bases. CDR1 and CDR2 from the germline V gene are ENHRY and SYGVKD. Unmatched junction bases numbered 0, after V lost 11 bases and J lost 3 bases. The CDR3 contains 11 residues. The CDR3 region has the DNA TGTGCCGCGGGGGACACCGGGGAGCTGTTTTTT. It specifies CAAGDTGELFF.

This clonotype was counted between two and nine times. V is TRBV27 and J is TRBJ2-3; D unresolved. The V and J ends lost 2 bases and 3 bases respectively, with 9 bases between them. Per the germline V gene, CDR1 is MNHEY and CDR2 is SMNVEV (reference sequence). CDR3 length equals 14 residues. The CDR3 DNA reads as TGTGCCAGCAGTTTACATGCGAGGACAGATACGCAGTATTTT. Residues: CASSLHARTDTQYF.

The CDR3 protein is CASSASGRSYEQYF. DNA of the CDR3: TGTGCCAGCAGTGCTAGCGGACGTTCCTACGAGCAGTACTTC. V gene TRBV27 combines with J gene TRBJ2-7; the match to TRBD2 covers 7 bases. Trimming at V came to 5 bases and at J to 1 base, leaving 5 bases not matched to a gene. This CDR3 spans 14 amino acids. Germline CDR1 is MNHEY and CDR2 is SMNVEV (reference sequence).

For the CDR3, the DNA is TGCGCCAGCAGCTCGCCCCCGTATAGCTCCTACAATGAGCAGTTCTTC. As protein: CASSSPPYSSYNEQFF. The chain is built from TRBV5-1 and TRBJ2-1; D is ambiguous. Germline CDR1 SGHRS, CDR2 YFSETQ. The CDR3 is 16 amino acids. The V end was cut by 3 bases, the J end by 0 bases, with 13 bases between.

This clonotype has more than one count but fewer than ten. The rearrangement links TRBV9 to TRBJ2-7; D gene unclear. The ends were cut back, 0 bases at V and 1 base at J, with 8 bases in the middle. CDR3 length: 14 amino acids. Germline V lookup: CDR1 SGDLS, CDR2 YYNGEE. The chain's CDR3 is CASSVAPDSYEQYF. CDR3 bases: TGTGCCAGCAGCGTAGCTCCAGATTCCTACGAGCAGTACTTC.

This clonotype was counted between two and nine times. The chain recombines TRBV27 with TRBJ1-5, with 9 nucleotides matching TRBD1. CDR1 and CDR2 from the germline V gene are MNHEY and SMNVEV (reference sequence). The CDR3 is 14 amino acids. J gave up 6 bases and V 7 bases, and 7 bases lay outside the gene matches. The CDR3 protein is CASTMTGGAQPQHF. The DNA for the CDR3 is TGTGCCAGCACCATGACAGGGGGTGCTCAGCCCCAGCATTTT.

This clonotype was recorded a few times. The chain couples TRBV6-1 to TRBJ2-1, with TRBD1 matching over 9 bases. After removal of 6 bases from V and 5 bases from J, the junction contained 8 bases not matched to a gene. Germline V gene sequence: CDR1 MNHNS, CDR2 SASEGT. CDR3 size: 15 residues. The CDR3 DNA reads as TGTGCCAGCAGCTTGGGACAGGGTCTCGACAATGAGCAGTTCTTC. Its translation is CASSLGQGLDNEQFF.

Many counts were recorded for this clonotype. This chain uses TRBV29-1 with TRBJ2-7; a weak D match, TRBD1 (6 bases). Germline CDR1 SQVTM, CDR2 ANQGSEA. The CDR3 loop spans 14 amino acids. V lost 6 bases, J lost 0 bases, and 15 bases lay in between. The CDR3, as DNA: TGCAGCGTACCTACAGGGATCGGCTCCTACGAGCAGTACTTC. Its translation: CSVPTGIGSYEQYF.

This clonotype was seen only a few times. The chain has TRBV23-1 and TRBJ2-4, with D possibly matching TRBD1 (6 bases). TRBV23-1 qualifies as an ORF whose function is uncertain. The CDR3 is made up of 16 amino acids. Trimming cost V 6 bases and J 2 bases, with 17 bases left between them. The CDR3 coding sequence is TGCGCCAGCAGCGATAAAACAGGGTCAACCAAAAACATTCAGTACTTC. Its protein product is CASSDKTGSTKNIQYF.

This clonotype was observed many times. The V and J genes are TRBV20-1 and TRBJ2-5; no definite D call. The germline V and J ends were trimmed by 0 bases and 0 bases, with 14 bases remaining between them. In germline, CDR1 is DFQATT, CDR2 SNEGSKA (reference sequence). The CDR3 consists of 16 residues. The CDR3 DNA is TGCAGTGCTAGAGATCGCCTTAGAGAGTACCAAGAGACCCAGTACTTC. This codes for CSARDRLREYQETQYF.

There are many counts of this clonotype. The rearrangement uses TRBV29-1 and TRBJ2-2; D might be TRBD1 (5 bases). This CDR3 region has 13 residues. Germline CDR1 reads SQVTM; CDR2 reads ANQGSEA. Trimming shortened V by 4 bases and J by 1 base, and 7 bases separated the two germline ends. CDR3 sequence reads: CSVVTGNTGELFF. In DNA, the CDR3 is TGCAGCGTTGTTACAGGGAACACCGGGGAGCTGTTTTTT.

This clonotype occurred a few times. V usage is TRBV29-1 and J usage is TRBJ2-7; 8 nucleotides match TRBD2. There are 13 residues in the CDR3. Germline V gene data show CDR1 as SQVTM and CDR2 as ANQGSEA. V was clipped by 5 bases and J by 3 bases; unmatched bases: 6. CDR3 DNA: TGCAGCGTTAGCGGGGGCTCCCACTACGAGCAGTACTTC. Amino acids: CSVSGGSHYEQYF.

There are many counts of this clonotype. The chain links TRBV28 to TRBJ2-7, with D perhaps matching TRBD1 or TRBD2 (5 bases each). The germline V and J ends were trimmed by 3 bases and 3 bases, with 15 bases remaining between them. The length of the CDR3 is 15 residues. Germline CDR1 MDHEN, CDR2 SYDVKM. The CDR3 spells CASSFGDRIYYEQYF. CDR3 coding DNA: TGTGCCAGCAGTTTTGGGGACCGTATTTACTACGAGCAGTACTTC.